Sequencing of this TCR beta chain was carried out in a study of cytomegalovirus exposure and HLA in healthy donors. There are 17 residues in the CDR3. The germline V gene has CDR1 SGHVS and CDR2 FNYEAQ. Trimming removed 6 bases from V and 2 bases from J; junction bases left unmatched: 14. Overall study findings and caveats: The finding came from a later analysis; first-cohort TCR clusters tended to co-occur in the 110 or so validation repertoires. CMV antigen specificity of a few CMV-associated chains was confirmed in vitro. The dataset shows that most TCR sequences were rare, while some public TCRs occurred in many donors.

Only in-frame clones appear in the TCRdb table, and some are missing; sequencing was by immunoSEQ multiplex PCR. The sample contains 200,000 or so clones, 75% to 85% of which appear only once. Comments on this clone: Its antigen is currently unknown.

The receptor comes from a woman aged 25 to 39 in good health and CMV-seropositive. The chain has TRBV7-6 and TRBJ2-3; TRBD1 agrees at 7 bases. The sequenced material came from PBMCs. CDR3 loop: CASRKRGPRTNTDTQYF. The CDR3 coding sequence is TGTGCCAGCAGGAAAAGGGGGCCAAGGACAAACACAGATACGCAGTATTTT.